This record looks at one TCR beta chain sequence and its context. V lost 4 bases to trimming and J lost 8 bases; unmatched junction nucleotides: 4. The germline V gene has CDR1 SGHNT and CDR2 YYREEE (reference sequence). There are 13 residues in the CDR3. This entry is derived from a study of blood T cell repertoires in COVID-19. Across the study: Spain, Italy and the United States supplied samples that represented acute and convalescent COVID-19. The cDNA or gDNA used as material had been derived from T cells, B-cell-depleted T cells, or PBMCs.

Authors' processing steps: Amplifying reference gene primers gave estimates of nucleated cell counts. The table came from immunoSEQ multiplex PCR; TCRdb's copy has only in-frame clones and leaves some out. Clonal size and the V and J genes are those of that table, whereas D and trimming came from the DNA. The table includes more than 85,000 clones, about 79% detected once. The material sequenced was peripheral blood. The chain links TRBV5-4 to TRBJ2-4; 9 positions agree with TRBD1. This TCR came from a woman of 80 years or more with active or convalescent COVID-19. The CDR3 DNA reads TGTGCCAGCAGCGCGGGACAGGGATACATTCAGTACTTC. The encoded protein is CASSAGQGYIQYF.